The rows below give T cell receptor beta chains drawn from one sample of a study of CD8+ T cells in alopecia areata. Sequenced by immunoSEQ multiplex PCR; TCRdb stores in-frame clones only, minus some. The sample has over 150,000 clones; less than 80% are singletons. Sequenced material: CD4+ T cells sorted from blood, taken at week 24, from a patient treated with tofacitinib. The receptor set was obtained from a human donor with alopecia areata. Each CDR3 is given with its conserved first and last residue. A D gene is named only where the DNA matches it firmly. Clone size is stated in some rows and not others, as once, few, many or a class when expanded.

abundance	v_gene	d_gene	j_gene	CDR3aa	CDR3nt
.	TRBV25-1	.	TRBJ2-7	CASSDGNEQYF	TGTGCCAGCAGTGATGGAAACGAGCAGTACTTC
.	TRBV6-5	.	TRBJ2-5	CASSRNTNAETQYF	TGTGCCAGCAGTCGGAACACTAACGCCGAGACCCAGTACTTC
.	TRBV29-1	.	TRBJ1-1	CSARNTEAFF	TGCAGCGCCAGAAACACTGAAGCTTTCTTT
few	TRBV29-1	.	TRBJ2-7	CSVEGSQGLYEQYF	TGCAGCGTTGAAGGGTCCCAGGGGTTGTACGAGCAGTACTTC
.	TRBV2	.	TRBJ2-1	CASSEDWRIRDNEQFF	TGTGCCAGCAGTGAAGACTGGCGAATAAGGGACAATGAGCAGTTCTTC
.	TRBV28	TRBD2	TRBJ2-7	CASSSGTRGEQYF	TGTGCCAGCAGTTCCGGGACTAGGGGCGAGCAGTACTTC
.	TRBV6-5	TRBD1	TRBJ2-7	CASGSRDREQYF	TGTGCCAGCGGGTCCCGGGACAGGGAGCAGTACTTC
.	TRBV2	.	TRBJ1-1	CASSAEGNTEAFF	TGTGCCAGCAGCGCAGAAGGAAACACTGAAGCTTTCTTT
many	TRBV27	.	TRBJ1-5	CASSSGLFGGNQPQHF	TGTGCCAGCAGTTCCGGGTTATTTGGGGGCAATCAGCCCCAGCATTTT
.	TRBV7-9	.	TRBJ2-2	CASSLGQGHGELFF	TGTGCCAGCAGCTTAGGTCAGGGCCACGGGGAGCTGTTTTTT
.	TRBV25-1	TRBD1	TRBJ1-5	CASSGDRAGQPQHF	TGTGCCAGCAGTGGGGACAGGGCAGGGCAGCCCCAGCATTTT
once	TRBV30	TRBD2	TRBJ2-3	CAWNWGGITDTQYF	TGTGCCTGGAATTGGGGGGGGATCACAGATACGCAGTATTTT
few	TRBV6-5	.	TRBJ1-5	CASSSHRRHSNQPQHF	TGTGCCAGCAGTTCCCACAGGAGACATAGCAATCAGCCCCAGCATTTT
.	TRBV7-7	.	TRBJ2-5	CASSLGQGRTQYF	TGTGCTAGCAGCTTAGGGCAGGGGAGGACCCAGTACTTC
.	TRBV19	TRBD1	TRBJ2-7	CAIKGQGEDEQYF	TGTGCCATCAAAGGACAGGGAGAAGACGAGCAGTACTTC
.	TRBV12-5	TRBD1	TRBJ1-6	CASGFGTDNSPLHF	TGTGCTAGTGGTTTCGGGACAGATAATTCACCCCTCCACTTT
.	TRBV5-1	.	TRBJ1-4	CASSLVGGPKRMFF	TGCGCCAGCAGCTTGGTCGGGGGCCCGAAGAGGATGTTTTTT
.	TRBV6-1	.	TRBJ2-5	CASLRGETQYF	TGTGCCAGCCTGCGAGGGGAGACCCAGTACTTC
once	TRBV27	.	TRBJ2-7	CASKGHEQYF	TGTGCCAGCAAGGGCCACGAGCAGTACTTC
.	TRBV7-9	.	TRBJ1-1	CASTQGRKNTEAFF	TGTGCCAGCACCCAAGGACGGAAGAACACTGAAGCTTTCTTT
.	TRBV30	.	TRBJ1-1	CAWSSFGGTEAFF	TGTGCCTGGAGTTCCTTTGGGGGGACTGAAGCTTTCTTT
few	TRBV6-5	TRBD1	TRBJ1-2	CASRIPGQDYGYTF	TGTGCCAGCAGGATCCCGGGACAGGATTATGGCTACACCTTC
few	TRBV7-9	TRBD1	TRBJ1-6	CASSSQGAYNSPLHF	TGTGCCAGCAGCTCCCAGGGGGCCTATAATTCACCCCTCCACTTT
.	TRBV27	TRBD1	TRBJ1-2	CACSLGTGGNYGYTF	TGTGCCTGCAGTCTAGGGACAGGGGGTAACTATGGCTACACCTTC
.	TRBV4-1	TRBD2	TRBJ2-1	CASSHSETPGGPNNEQFF	TGCGCCAGCAGCCACTCTGAAACCCCGGGGGGACCTAACAATGAGCAGTTCTTC
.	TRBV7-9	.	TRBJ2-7	CASSAMVGSNEQYF	TGTGCCAGCAGCGCTATGGTCGGCAGTAACGAGCAGTACTTC
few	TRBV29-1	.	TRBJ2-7	CSLPPLYEQYF	TGCAGCCTACCCCCCCTTTACGAGCAGTACTTC
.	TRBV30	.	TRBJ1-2	CAWSVYIGPPGDGYTF	TGTGCCTGGAGTGTATATATTGGACCTCCGGGCGATGGCTACACCTTC
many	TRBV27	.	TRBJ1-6	CASSLVGGFEPLHF	TGTGCCAGCAGTTTGGTGGGAGGATTTGAACCCCTCCACTTT
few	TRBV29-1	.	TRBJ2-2	CSVGNTGELFF	TGCAGCGTCGGGAACACCGGGGAGCTGTTTTTT
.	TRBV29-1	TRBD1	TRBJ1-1	CSVEGRQGAGAFF	TGCAGCGTTGAAGGCCGACAGGGGGCCGGAGCTTTCTTT
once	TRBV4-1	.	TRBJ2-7	CASSPQTGFEQYF	TGCGCCAGCAGCCCTCAAACAGGCTTTGAGCAGTACTTC
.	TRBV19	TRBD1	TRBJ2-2	CASSSQGATGELFF	TGTGCCAGTAGTTCACAGGGGGCGACCGGGGAGCTGTTTTTT
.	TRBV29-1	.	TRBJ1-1	CSVESRRGGWTEAFF	TGCAGCGTTGAATCGAGAAGAGGAGGTTGGACTGAAGCTTTCTTT
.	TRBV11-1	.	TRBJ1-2	CASSLGEDYGYTF	TGTGCCAGCAGCTTAGGGGAGGACTATGGCTACACCTTC
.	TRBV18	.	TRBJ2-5	CASSPVGGTEETQYF	TGTGCCAGCTCACCGGTCGGCGGTACCGAAGAGACCCAGTACTTC
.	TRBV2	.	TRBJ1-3	CASSAHRSGNTIYF	TGTGCCAGCAGTGCACACCGCTCTGGAAACACCATATATTTT
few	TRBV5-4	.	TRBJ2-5	CASSSRPSETQYF	TGTGCCAGCAGCTCACGACCATCGGAGACCCAGTACTTC
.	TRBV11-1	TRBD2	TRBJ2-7	CASSRLAYEQYF	TGTGCCAGCAGCAGACTAGCTTACGAGCAGTACTTC
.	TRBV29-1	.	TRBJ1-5	CSVEVGRNQPQHF	TGCAGCGTTGAAGTAGGGAGGAATCAGCCCCAGCATTTT
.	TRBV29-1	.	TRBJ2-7	CSARLGSYEQYF	TGCAGCGCACGACTAGGGTCCTACGAGCAGTACTTC
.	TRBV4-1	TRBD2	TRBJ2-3	CASSQGTSGGSYF	TGCGCCAGCAGCCAAGGGACTAGCGGGGGTTCGTATTTT
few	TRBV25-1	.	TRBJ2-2	CASSEGPGFTGELFF	TGTGCCAGCAGTGAAGGCCCGGGGTTCACCGGGGAGCTGTTTTTT
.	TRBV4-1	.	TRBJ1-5	CASSQESVVWGEVQHF	TGCGCCAGCAGCCAAGAATCTGTTGTATGGGGGGAGGTCCAGCATTTT
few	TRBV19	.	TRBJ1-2	CASSSSSGTFYGYTF	TGTGCCAGTAGTTCTTCGTCCGGGACTTTCTATGGCTACACCTTC
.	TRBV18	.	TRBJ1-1	CASSPSTGNTEAFF	TGTGCCAGCTCACCATCCACAGGGAACACTGAAGCTTTCTTT